This entry features one TCR beta chain sequence. As yet, its antigen is unknown. Regarding donors, all were healthy bone marrow donors. The data were taken from a study of cytomegalovirus exposure and HLA in healthy donors. General study results and limits: Presence/absence comparisons presumed near-even sequencing depth among donors. When analyzed later, a missense DCLRE1C variant was found to be linked to TCR beta V- and J-gene trimming. Most of the TCR beta V segments (in an earlier analysis) were productive either about 90% or about 30% of the time.

PCR primers comprised 60 Vbeta and 13 Jbeta primers. Profiled with immunoSEQ multiplex PCR; TCRdb holds only in-frame clones, not every one. Counted here are roughly 190,000 clones, roughly 77% occurring once; the ten biggest clones make up around 1.6%. From germline, CDR1 is SGHRS and CDR2 YFSETQ. CDR3 length equals 19 residues. After removal of 3 bases from V and 5 bases from J, the junction contained 19 bases not matched to a gene. This TCR was sampled from a woman in her fifties or sixties in good health and CMV-seronegative. The chain links TRBV5-1 to TRBJ2-1, with 8 bases lining up with TRBD1. Source material: PBMCs. The CDR3 sequence is CASSSIGQGYSLRDNEQFF. In DNA, the CDR3 is TGCGCCAGCAGCTCCATTGGACAGGGTTATAGTTTACGGGACAATGAGCAGTTCTTC. The variable domain in full, with the rest retrieved from reference TRBV5-1 and TRBJ2-1, is KAGVTQTPRYLIKTRGQQVTLSCSPISGHRSVSWYQQTPGQGLQFLFEYFSETQRNKGNFPGRFSGRQFSNSRSEMNVSTLELGDSALYLCASSSIGQGYSLRDNEQFFGPGTRLTVL.